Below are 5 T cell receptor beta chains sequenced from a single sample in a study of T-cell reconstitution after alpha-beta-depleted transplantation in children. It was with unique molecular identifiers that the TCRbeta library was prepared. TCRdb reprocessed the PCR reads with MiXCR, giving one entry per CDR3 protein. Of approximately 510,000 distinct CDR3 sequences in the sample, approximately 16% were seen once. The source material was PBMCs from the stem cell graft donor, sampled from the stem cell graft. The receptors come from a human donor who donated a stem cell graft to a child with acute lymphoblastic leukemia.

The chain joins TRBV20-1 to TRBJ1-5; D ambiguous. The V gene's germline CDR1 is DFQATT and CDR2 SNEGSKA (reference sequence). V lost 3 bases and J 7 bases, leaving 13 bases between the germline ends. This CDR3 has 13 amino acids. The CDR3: CSASLGIWQPQHF. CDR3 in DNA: TGCAGTGCTAGTTTGGGGATCTGGCAGCCCCAGCATTTT.

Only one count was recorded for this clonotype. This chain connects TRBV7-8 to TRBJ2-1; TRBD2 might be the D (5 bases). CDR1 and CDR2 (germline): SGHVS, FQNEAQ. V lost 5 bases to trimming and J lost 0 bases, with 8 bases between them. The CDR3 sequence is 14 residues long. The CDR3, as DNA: TGTGCCAGCAGCACCCGGGACTCCTACAATGAGCAGTTCTTC. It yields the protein CASSTRDSYNEQFF.

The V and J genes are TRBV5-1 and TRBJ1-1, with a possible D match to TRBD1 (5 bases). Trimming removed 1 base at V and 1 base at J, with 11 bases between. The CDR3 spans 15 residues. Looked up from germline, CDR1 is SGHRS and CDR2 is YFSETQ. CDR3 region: CASSLNRWENTEAFF. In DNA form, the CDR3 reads TGCGCCAGCAGCTTGAACAGGTGGGAGAACACTGAAGCTTTCTTT. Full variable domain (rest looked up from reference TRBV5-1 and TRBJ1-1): KAGVTQTPRYLIKTRGQQVTLSCSPISGHRSVSWYQQTPGQGLQFLFEYFSETQRNKGNFPGRFSGRQFSNSRSEMNVSTLELGDSALYLCASSLNRWENTEAFFGQGTRLTVV.

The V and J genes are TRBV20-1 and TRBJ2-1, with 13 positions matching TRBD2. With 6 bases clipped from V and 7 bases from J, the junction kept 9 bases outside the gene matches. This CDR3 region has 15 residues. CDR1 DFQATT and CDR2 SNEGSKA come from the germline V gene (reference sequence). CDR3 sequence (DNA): TGCAGTGCCAGCCCCCGGACTAGCGGGAGAAATGAGCAGTTCTTC. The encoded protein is CSASPRTSGRNEQFF.

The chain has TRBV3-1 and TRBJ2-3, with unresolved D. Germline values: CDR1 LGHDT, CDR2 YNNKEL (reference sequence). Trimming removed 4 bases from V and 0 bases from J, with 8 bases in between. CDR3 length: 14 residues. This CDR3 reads CASSRQTSTDTQYF. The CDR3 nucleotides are TGTGCCAGCAGCCGCCAGACTAGCACAGATACGCAGTATTTT.